This TCR beta chain emerged from a study of CD8 T cell repertoires and HIV-1 epitope variants. Whole-study context: Separate wells received one of Twenty-five Gag or Nef variant peptides. Autologous T cell-negative cells served as antigen-presenting cells in equal numbers.

In the case of this clone: Antigen unknown.

The germline V gene has CDR1 SNHLY and CDR2 FYNNEI. The germline V and J ends were trimmed by 6 bases and 6 bases, with 4 bases remaining between them. The CDR3 covers 10 residues. TCR beta CDR3 was sequenced at survey depth on immunoSEQ. The assay was immunoSEQ multiplex PCR, and TCRdb's table has in-frame clones only and misses some. The table shows about 5,600 clones, with about two thirds occurring only once. The receptor's source is a male donor with HIV. The sample comprised cultured CD8+ T cells derived from PBMCs. V gene TRBV2 combines with J gene TRBJ2-3; D is uncertain. CDR3 nucleotide sequence: TGTGCCAGCAGACAGGATACGCAGTATTTT. Protein product: CASRQDTQYF.